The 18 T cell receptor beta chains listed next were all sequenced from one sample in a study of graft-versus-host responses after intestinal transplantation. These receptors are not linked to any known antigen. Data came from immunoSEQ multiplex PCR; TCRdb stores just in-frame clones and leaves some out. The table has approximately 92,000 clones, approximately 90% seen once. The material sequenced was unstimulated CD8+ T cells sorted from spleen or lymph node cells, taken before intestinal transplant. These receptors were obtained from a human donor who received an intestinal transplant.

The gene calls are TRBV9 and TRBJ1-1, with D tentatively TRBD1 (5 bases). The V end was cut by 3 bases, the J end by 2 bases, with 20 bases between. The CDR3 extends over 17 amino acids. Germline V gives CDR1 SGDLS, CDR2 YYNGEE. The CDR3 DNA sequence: TGTGCCAGCAGCGCCGACAGTTTCGGGCCTGAAAACACTGAAGCTTTCTTT. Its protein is CASSADSFGPENTEAFF.

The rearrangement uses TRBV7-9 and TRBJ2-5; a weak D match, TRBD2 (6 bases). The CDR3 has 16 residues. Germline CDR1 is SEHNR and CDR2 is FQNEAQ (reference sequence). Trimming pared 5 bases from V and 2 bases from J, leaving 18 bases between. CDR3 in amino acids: CASSVLGTGAQETQYF. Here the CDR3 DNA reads TGTGCCAGCAGCGTACTTGGGACGGGAGCACAAGAGACCCAGTACTTC.

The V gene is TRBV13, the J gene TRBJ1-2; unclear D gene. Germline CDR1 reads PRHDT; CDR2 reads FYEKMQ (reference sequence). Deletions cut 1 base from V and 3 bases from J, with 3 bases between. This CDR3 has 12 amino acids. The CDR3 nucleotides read TGTGCCAGCAGCTTAGCAGACTATGGCTACACCTTC. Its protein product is CASSLADYGYTF.

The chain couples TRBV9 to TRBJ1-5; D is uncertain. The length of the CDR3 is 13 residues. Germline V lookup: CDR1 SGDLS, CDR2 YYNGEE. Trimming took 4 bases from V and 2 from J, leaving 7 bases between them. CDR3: CASSLSGNQPQHF. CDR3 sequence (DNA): TGTGCCAGCAGCCTTTCGGGCAATCAGCCCCAGCATTTT.

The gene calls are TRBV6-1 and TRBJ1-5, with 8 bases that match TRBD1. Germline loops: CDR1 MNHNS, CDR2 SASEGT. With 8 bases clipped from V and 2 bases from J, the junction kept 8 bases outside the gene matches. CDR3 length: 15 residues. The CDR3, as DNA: TGTGCCAGCTCTAAAGACAGGGGTGGCAATCAGCCCCAGCATTTT. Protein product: CASSKDRGGNQPQHF.

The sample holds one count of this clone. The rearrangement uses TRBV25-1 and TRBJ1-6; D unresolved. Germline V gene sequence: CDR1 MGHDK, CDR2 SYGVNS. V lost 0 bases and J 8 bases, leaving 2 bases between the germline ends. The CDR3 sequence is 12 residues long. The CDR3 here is CASSEYDSPLHF. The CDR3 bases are TGTGCCAGCAGTGAATATGATTCACCCCTCCACTTT.

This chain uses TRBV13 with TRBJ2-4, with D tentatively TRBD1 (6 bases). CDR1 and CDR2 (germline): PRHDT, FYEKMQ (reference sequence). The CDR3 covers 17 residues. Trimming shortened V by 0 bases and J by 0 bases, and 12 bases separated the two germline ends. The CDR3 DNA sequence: TGTGCCAGCAGCTTAGGAATTACAGGGATAGCCAAAAACATTCAGTACTTC. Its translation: CASSLGITGIAKNIQYF.

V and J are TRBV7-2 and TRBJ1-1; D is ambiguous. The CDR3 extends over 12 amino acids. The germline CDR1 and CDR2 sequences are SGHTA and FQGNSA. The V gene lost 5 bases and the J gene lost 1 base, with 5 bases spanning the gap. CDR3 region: CASSRENTEAFF. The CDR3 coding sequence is TGTGCCAGCAGCCGGGAGAACACTGAAGCTTTCTTT.

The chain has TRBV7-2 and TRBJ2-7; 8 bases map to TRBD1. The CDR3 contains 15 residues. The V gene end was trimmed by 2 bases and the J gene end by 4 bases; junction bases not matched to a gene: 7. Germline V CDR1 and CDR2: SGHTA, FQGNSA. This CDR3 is CASSLTSGGFYEQYF. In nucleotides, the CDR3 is TGTGCCAGCAGCTTAACGTCAGGGGGCTTTTACGAGCAGTACTTC.

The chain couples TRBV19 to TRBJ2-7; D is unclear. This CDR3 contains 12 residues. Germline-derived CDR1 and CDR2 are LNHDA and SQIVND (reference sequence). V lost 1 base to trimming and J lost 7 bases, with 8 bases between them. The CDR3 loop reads CASSIVDSEQYF. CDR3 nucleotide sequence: TGTGCCAGTAGTATAGTTGACTCGGAGCAGTACTTC.

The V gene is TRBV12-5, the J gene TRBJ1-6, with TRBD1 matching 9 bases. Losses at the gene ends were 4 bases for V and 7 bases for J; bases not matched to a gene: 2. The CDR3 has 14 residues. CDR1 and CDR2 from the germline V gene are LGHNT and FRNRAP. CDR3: CASGSDRGNSPLHF. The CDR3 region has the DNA TGTGCTAGTGGTTCGGACAGGGGAAATTCACCCCTCCACTTT.

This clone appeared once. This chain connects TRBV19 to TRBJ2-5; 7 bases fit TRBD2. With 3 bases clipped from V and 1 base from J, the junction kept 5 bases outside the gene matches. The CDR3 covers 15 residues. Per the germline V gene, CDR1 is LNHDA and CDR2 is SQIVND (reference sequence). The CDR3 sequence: CASSISGGSQETQYF. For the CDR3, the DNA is TGTGCCAGTAGTATTAGCGGCGGGAGCCAAGAGACCCAGTACTTC.

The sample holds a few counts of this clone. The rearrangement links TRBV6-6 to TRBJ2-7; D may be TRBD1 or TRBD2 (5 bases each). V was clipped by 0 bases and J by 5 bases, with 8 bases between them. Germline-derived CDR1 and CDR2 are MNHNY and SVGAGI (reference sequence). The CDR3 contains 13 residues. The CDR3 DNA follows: TGTGCCAGCAGTTACTCGGGGGAAAACGAGCAGTACTTC. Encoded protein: CASSYSGENEQYF.

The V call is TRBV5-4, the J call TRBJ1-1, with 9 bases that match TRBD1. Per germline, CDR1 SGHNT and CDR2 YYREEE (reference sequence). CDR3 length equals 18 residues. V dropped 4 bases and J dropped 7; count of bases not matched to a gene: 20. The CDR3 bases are TGTGCCAGCAGCCCCCAAACCCGGGACAGGGTGTGGGGGAATGAAGCTTTCTTT. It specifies CASSPQTRDRVWGNEAFF.

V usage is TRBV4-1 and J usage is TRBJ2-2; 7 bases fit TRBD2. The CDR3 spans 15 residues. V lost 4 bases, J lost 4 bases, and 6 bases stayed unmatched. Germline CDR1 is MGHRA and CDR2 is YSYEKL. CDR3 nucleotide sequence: TGCGCCAGCAGCCGACTAGGCGGGGGCACCGGGGAGCTGTTTTTT. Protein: CASSRLGGGTGELFF.

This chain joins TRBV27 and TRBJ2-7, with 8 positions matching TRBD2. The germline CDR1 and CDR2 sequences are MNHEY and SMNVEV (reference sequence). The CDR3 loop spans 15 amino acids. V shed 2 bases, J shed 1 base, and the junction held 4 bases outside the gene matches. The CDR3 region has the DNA TGTGCCAGCAGTTTACTGGCGGGAGGTTCCTACGAGCAGTACTTC. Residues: CASSLLAGGSYEQYF.

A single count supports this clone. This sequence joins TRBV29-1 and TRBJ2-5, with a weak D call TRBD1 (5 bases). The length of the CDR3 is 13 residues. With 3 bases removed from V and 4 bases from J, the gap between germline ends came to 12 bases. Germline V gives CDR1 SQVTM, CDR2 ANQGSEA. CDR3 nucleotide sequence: TGCAGCGTTGACTTTGCAGGGCTAGAGACCCAGTACTTC. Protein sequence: CSVDFAGLETQYF.

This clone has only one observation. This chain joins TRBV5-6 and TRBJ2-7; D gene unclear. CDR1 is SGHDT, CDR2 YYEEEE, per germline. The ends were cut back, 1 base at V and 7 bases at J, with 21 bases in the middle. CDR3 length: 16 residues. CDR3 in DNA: TGTGCCAGCAGCTTGCATAAGGGTGGATATCCTTCGGAGCAGTACTTC. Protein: CASSLHKGGYPSEQYF.